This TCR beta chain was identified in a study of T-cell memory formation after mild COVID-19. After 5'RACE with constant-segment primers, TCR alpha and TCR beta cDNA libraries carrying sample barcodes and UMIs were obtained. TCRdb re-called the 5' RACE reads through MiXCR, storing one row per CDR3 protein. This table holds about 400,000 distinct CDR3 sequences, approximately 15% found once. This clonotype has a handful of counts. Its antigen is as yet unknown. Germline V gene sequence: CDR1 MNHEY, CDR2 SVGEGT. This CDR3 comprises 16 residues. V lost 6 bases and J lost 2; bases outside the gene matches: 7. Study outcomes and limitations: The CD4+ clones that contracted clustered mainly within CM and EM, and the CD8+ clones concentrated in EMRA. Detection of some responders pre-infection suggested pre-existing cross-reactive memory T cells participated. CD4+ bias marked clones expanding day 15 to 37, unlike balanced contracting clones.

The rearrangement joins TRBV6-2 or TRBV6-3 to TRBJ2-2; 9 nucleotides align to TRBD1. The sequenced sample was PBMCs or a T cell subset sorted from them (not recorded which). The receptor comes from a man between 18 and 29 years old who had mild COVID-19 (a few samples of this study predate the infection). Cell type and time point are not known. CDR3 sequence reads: CASSKGTGYNTGELFF. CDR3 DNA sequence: TGTGCCAGCAGCAAGGGGACAGGGTACAACACCGGGGAGCTGTTTTTT.